The present TCR beta chain was sequenced within a study of control samples from healthy donors and cancer patients. Repertoires were generated with immunoSEQ multiplex PCR, while TCRdb's copy carries only in-frame clones and drops some. Of about 29,000 clones listed, roughly 87% are singletons. V was pared by 0 bases and J by 10 bases, with 13 bases between. Germline V gives CDR1 SGHTA, CDR2 FQGNSA. The CDR3 runs 15 residues. What was sequenced was formalin-fixed, paraffin-embedded tissue. This chain uses TRBV7-2 with TRBJ1-6; D unresolved. The receptor's source is a female donor with melanoma. This chain's CDR3 is CASSLAEPGISPLHF. CDR3 coding DNA: TGTGCCAGCAGCTTAGCGGAGCCCGGGATCTCACCCCTCCACTTT.